This T cell receptor (beta chain) was profiled in a study of OX40 agonist ivuxolimab in advanced cancers. Notes on this clone: No antigen is known for it.

Assay used: immunoSEQ multiplex PCR; TCRdb lists only in-frame clones, some missing. The data contain 65,000 to 90,000 clones, 90% to 95% of them singletons. General study results and limits: CD4+ and CD8+ blood T cells expanded clonally by week 6 at 0.1 to 3.0 mg/kg.

Germline V gene lookup returns CDR1 LNHDA and CDR2 SQIVND (reference sequence). The CDR3 consists of 14 residues. V shed 7 bases and J 4 bases; nucleotides not matched to a gene: 5. The origin of this receptor is an adult with an advanced solid tumor such as melanoma, head and neck, liver or kidney cancer. This rearrangement joins TRBV19 to TRBJ2-3; 10 positions agree with TRBD1. This specimen was CD4+ or CD8+ T cells sorted from blood, taken in a trial of the OX40 agonist ivuxolimab. The CDR3, as DNA: TGTGCCAGTATGGACAGGGGGAGCGCAGATACGCAGTATTTT. This translates into CASMDRGSADTQYF.